This TCR beta chain was captured by sequencing in a study of blood T cell repertoires in COVID-19 (dated by TCRdb to 2020 to 2021). Study-wide context: Samples from collaborators originated in the United States, Italy and Spain and spanned both the acute and convalescent phases of COVID-19. Samples were obtained from the ongoing ImmuneRACE study (first 160 participants) and from 1,254 subjects provided by 6 global collaborators. The prospective study material was composed of cDNA or gDNA derived from T cells, B-cell-depleted T cells, or PBMCs. Subjects who had been exposed to COVID-19, were actively infected with it, or had recovered from it provided the deeply sampled blood TCRbeta repertoires that made up the dataset. The repertoires were made available in a free public database intended to serve as a resource for research on the immune response to SARS-CoV-2. Where HLA class I and class II types were available, the types were taken from metadata supplied by the sample provider, not from assay-based typing. Nearly every sample came with metadata listing a de-identified subject ID, COVID-19 status, age in years and sex.

In the prospective study, participants were about 18 to 95 years old, resided in about two dozen geographic areas of the United States, and were enrolled through a virtual design. In the prospective study, cohorts were assigned on the basis of participant-reported clinical history obtained from a screening survey and a study questionnaire. Exposed participants had been in contact, within 2 weeks of entering the study, with a person who had a PCR-confirmed or clinician-diagnosed case of COVID-19. Mobile phlebotomists in the prospective study collected whole blood, serum and a nasopharyngeal or oropharyngeal swab from every participant. Over an approximately 2-month period, participants in the prospective study had the option of providing additional blood draws and questionnaires. Blood samples from the prospective study were shipped frozen or at room temperature prior to DNA extraction. Sequences LNHDA (CDR1) and SQIVND (CDR2) are obtained from the germline V gene (reference sequence). The V end loses 3 bases and the J end loses 5 bases, and a stretch of 13 bases separates them. The CDR3 covers 14 residues, taking in both the cysteine and the phenylalanine. The entry retains the CDR3 DNA only, 42 bases that are in frame from base 1.

Study-level results and caveats: The amount of clinical and demographic metadata varied by source and participant and was provided uncurated.

TCRbeta CDR3 regions were amplified from genomic DNA by means of the immunoSEQ Assay, a bias-controlled multiplex PCR. Per the original workflow: Nucleated cell counts per sample were estimated from amplification of reference gene primers within the assay. To quantify the absolute abundance of each unique TCRbeta CDR3 rearrangement, sequence reads were collapsed and filtered. For each sample, productive Simpson clonality was calculated as the square root of Simpson's diversity index over productive rearrangements. TCRdb took this table from immuneACCESS and kept in-frame rearrangements with V and J called. Such tables lack part of the clones; where checked against another copy, unresolved V genes explain under half of the gap, and the rest is unexplained. V, J and clone size are those of that table, while D and trimming were read from the DNA. For this sample the table gives about 220,000 clones, of which 80% to 90% were detected only once. The ten largest clones add up to nearly 5% of the sample.

Comment on this clone: The antigen it binds to is not known. Base qualities are not recorded, but no much larger clone differs from it by a single base.

Sequenced: PBMCs or T cells enriched from blood (not recorded which). The rearrangement combines TRBV19 with TRBJ1-1; the D gene assignment is ambiguous. This clonotype was sampled from a woman aged 45-59 years who had been exposed to COVID-19. The nucleotide sequence is TGTGCCAGTAGTATTGGCGGGGTTTTAACTGAAGCTTTCTTT. Its protein product is CASSIGGVLTEAFF.